The next 12 T cell receptor beta chains were all read from a single sample in a study of brain T cells in children with intractable seizures. The repertoire was sequenced with immunoSEQ multiplex PCR; TCRdb's copy has only in-frame clones and lacks some. Of 300,000 to 400,000 clones detected, over 90% appear once; the ten largest clones hold roughly 6%. Time point defined: blood from clinic visit 5 months post-surgery; TSC patient then seizure free. The source material was peripheral blood, sampled 5 to 6 months after surgery. The receptor source for this set is a boy less than two years old with tuberous sclerosis and intractable seizures.

The rearrangement joins TRBV3-1 (or the pseudogene TRBV3-2) to TRBJ2-7; D not resolved. The V gene lost 4 bases and the J gene lost 0 bases, with 10 bases spanning the gap. CDR3 length equals 14 residues. CDR1 LGHDT and CDR2 YNNKEL come from the germline V gene (reference sequence). In DNA, the CDR3 is TGTGCCAGCAGCCCCCTAGGAGCCTCCTACGAGCAGTACTTC. Translating gives CASSPLGASYEQYF.

The V gene is TRBV6-5, the J gene TRBJ1-5; D possibly corresponds to TRBD1 (5 bases). This CDR3 contains 13 residues. V was clipped by 10 bases and J by 5 bases, with 15 bases between them. Germline CDR1 MNHEY, CDR2 SVGAGI. Here the CDR3 DNA reads TGTGCCATCCAGCTTGGGGGTTATCAGCCCCAGCATTTT. This gives the protein CAIQLGGYQPQHF.

The chain recombines TRBV30 with TRBJ2-3; either TRBD1 or TRBD2 may supply D (5 bases each). Trimming shortened V by 5 bases and J by 5 bases, and 17 bases separated the two germline ends. CDR1 is GTSNPN and CDR2 is SVGIG in the germline V gene (reference sequence). This CDR3 spans 14 amino acids. As DNA, the CDR3 is TGTGCCTGGTTGCAGGCCCCTGGGGGAGATACGCAGTATTTT. Protein product: CAWLQAPGGDTQYF.

This chain links TRBV20-1 with TRBJ2-1, with D hard to call. V lost 1 base and J lost 10, with 5 bases in between. This CDR3 is built from 10 residues. The germline V gene has CDR1 DFQATT and CDR2 SNEGSKA (reference sequence). The CDR3 DNA reads TGCAGTGCTAGAGCCTTCGAGCAGTTCTTC. Its protein product is CSARAFEQFF.

V is TRBV27 and J is TRBJ1-2, with unresolved D. V lost 8 bases and J 0 bases, leaving 10 bases between the germline ends. The CDR3 consists of 13 residues. Germline loops: CDR1 MNHEY, CDR2 SMNVEV (reference sequence). The CDR3 region is CASGPGPNYGYTF. In DNA, the CDR3 is TGTGCCAGCGGACCCGGGCCTAACTATGGCTACACCTTC.

The chain employs TRBV28 and TRBJ1-5; D gene ambiguous. The V end lost 2 bases, the J end lost 5 bases, and 10 bases lay between the germline ends. The CDR3 is 14 residues long. Germline assignment: CDR1 MDHEN and CDR2 SYDVKM. The CDR3 coding sequence is TGTGCCAGCAGTTTACGAGGTTTTTATCAGCCCCAGCATTTT. The encoded protein is CASSLRGFYQPQHF.

This clone showed up just a few times. This chain joins TRBV11-3 and TRBJ2-3; 14 bases align to TRBD2. Germline trimming cut 1 base from V and 4 bases from J; bases unmatched to any gene: 7. The CDR3 length is 18 residues. Per germline, CDR1 SGHNT and CDR2 YENEEA. The CDR3 DNA follows: TGTGCCAGCAGCTTAGGGCGGACTAGCGGGAGGAGCGCAGATACGCAGTATTTT. Translating gives CASSLGRTSGRSADTQYF.

The gene calls are TRBV6-6 and TRBJ1-2; a possible D gene is TRBD1 (5 bases). This CDR3 spans 16 amino acids. CDR1 and CDR2 from the germline V gene are MNHNY and SVGAGI (reference sequence). V was trimmed by 2 bases and J by 8 bases, leaving 21 bases between them. The CDR3 DNA follows: TGTGCCAGCAGTTACCCCCAGGGTCGTATATTTTACGGCTACACCTTC. Residues: CASSYPQGRIFYGYTF.

This chain uses TRBV28 with TRBJ2-7; a possible D gene is TRBD2 (6 bases). Trimming removed 3 bases from V and 3 bases from J, with 9 bases in between. The CDR3 contains 13 residues. The germline CDR1 and CDR2 sequences are MDHEN and SYDVKM. CDR3 region: CASSLGGVYEQYF. In nucleotides, the CDR3 is TGTGCCAGCAGTTTGGGGGGAGTCTACGAGCAGTACTTC.

This chain connects TRBV18 to TRBJ1-1, with D possibly matching TRBD1 (6 bases). V lost 1 base to trimming and J lost 5 bases, with 11 bases between them. From germline, CDR1 is KGHSH and CDR2 LQKENI. This CDR3 spans 14 amino acids. In nucleotides, the CDR3 is TGTGCCAGCTCACCACTAAAGGGGGGTACTGAAGCTTTCTTT. The encoded protein is CASSPLKGGTEAFF. The full variable domain, with the rest looked up from reference TRBV18 and TRBJ1-1, is NAGVMQNPRHLVRRRGQEARLRCSPMKGHSHVYWYRQLPEEGLKFMVYLQKENIIDESGMPKERFSAEFPKEGPSILRIQQVVRGDSAAYFCASSPLKGGTEAFFGQGTRLTVV.

This clone was counted a single time. The chain recombines TRBV5-4 with TRBJ2-1; the match to TRBD2 covers 7 bases. Germline loops: CDR1 SGHNT, CDR2 YYREEE (reference sequence). The J segment lost 4 bases and the V segment lost 3 bases, leaving 7 bases of the junction unmatched. The CDR3 extends over 15 amino acids. This CDR3 is CASSSSWGGYNEQFF. The CDR3 nucleotides are TGTGCCAGCAGCTCGAGCTGGGGGGGGTACAATGAGCAGTTCTTC.

The CDR3 here is CASSDGARAGYTF. Written as DNA, the CDR3 is TGTGCCAGCAGTGATGGGGCCAGGGCAGGCTACACCTTC. J is TRBJ1-2 and V is TRBV2, with D possibly matching TRBD1 (5 bases). V gave up 3 bases and J gave up 8 bases, with 13 bases separating them. This CDR3 is built from 13 residues. Germline CDR1 and CDR2: SNHLY and FYNNEI. Complete variable domain (other parts from reference TRBV2 and TRBJ1-2): EPEVTQTPSHQVTQMGQEVILRCVPISNHLYFYWYRQILGQKVEFLVSFYNNEISEKSEIFDDQFSVERPDGSNFTLKIRSTKLEDSAMYFCASSDGARAGYTFGSGTRLTVV.